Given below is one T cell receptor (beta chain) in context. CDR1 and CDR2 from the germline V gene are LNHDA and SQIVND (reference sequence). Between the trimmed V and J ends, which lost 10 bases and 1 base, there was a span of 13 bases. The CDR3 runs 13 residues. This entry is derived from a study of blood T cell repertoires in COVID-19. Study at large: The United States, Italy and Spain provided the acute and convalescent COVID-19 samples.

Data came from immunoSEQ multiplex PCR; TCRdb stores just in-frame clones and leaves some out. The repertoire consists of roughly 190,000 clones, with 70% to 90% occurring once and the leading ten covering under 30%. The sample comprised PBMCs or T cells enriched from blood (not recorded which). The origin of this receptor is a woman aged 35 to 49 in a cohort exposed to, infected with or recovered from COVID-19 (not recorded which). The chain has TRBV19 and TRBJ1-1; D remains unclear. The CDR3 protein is CAINRGGNTEAFF. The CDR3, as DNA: TGTGCCATTAACCGGGGAGGGAACACTGAAGCTTTCTTT.